A single sample is the source of the 7 T cell receptor beta chains below, sequenced in a study of blood T cell repertoires in COVID-19. Method: immunoSEQ multiplex PCR; TCRdb's copy keeps in-frame clones and lacks some. This sample has about 76,000 clones, with around 90% found just once. The sample consisted of peripheral blood. The receptors were sampled from a human donor in a cohort sampled during active COVID-19.

The V and J genes are TRBV7-8 and TRBJ1-1; tentatively, D is TRBD1 (6 bases). The CDR3 length is 14 residues. With 5 bases removed from V and 1 base from J, the gap between germline ends came to 11 bases. Germline CDR1 SGHVS, CDR2 FQNEAQ. DNA of the CDR3: TGTGCCAGCAGCGCCCGGGACAAGAACACTGAAGCTTTCTTT. This sequence encodes CASSARDKNTEAFF.

The rearrangement uses TRBV5-1 and TRBJ1-2, with 8 bases fitting TRBD1. Germline trimming cut 4 bases from V and 4 bases from J; bases unmatched to any gene: 15. Per the germline V gene, CDR1 is SGHRS and CDR2 is YFSETQ. The CDR3 spans 17 residues. CDR3 protein: CASSQLHDRGVGYGYTF. In nucleotides, the CDR3 is TGCGCCAGCAGCCAACTCCATGACAGGGGAGTTGGCTATGGCTACACCTTC.

The V gene is TRBV6-2 or TRBV6-3, the J gene TRBJ2-7, with D unresolved. The CDR3 loop spans 13 amino acids. Germline V gene data show CDR1 as MNHEY and CDR2 as SVGEGT. The germline V and J ends were trimmed by 5 bases and 3 bases, with 11 bases remaining between them. CDR3 amino acids: CASSIVAYYEQYF. CDR3 nucleotide sequence: TGTGCCAGCAGTATCGTAGCATACTACGAGCAGTACTTC.

V usage is TRBV6-6 and J usage is TRBJ1-1; 8 nucleotides line up with TRBD1. The CDR3 contains 14 residues. V was pared by 2 bases and J by 2 bases, with 1 base of the junction left unmatched. Germline V CDR1 and CDR2: MNHNY, SVGAGI (reference sequence). The CDR3 DNA is TGTGCCAGCAGTTACGGGACAGGCAACACTGAAGCTTTCTTT. Translating gives CASSYGTGNTEAFF.

CDR3 region: CAWNRAGANVLTF. CDR3 in DNA: TGTGCCTGGAACAGGGCTGGGGCCAACGTCCTGACTTTC. The chain is built from TRBV30 and TRBJ2-6; D might be TRBD1 (6 bases). The germline CDR1 and CDR2 sequences are GTSNPN and SVGIG (reference sequence). V was trimmed by 4 bases and J by 2 bases, leaving 6 bases between them. The CDR3 loop spans 13 amino acids.

This sequence joins TRBV5-5 and TRBJ1-1; D call uncertain. Looked up from germline, CDR1 is SGHKS and CDR2 is YYEKEE (reference sequence). The CDR3 loop spans 15 amino acids. V was trimmed by 1 base and J by 0 bases, leaving 10 bases between them. CDR3 protein: CASSLSATMNTEAFF. The DNA for the CDR3 is TGTGCCAGCAGCTTGTCGGCCACTATGAACACTGAAGCTTTCTTT.

The rearrangement links TRBV5-4 to TRBJ2-5; D is unclear. Germline values: CDR1 SGHNT, CDR2 YYREEE (reference sequence). The CDR3 runs 16 residues. Trimming stripped 5 bases from V and 0 bases from J, with 17 bases between. The CDR3 region has the DNA TGTGCCAGCAGGCCTCGCGAAGCGATGTACCAAGAGACCCAGTACTTC. Translation gives CASRPREAMYQETQYF.